The 29 T cell receptor beta chains listed next were all sequenced from one sample in a study of cytomegalovirus exposure and HLA in healthy donors. Method: immunoSEQ multiplex PCR; TCRdb's copy keeps in-frame clones and lacks some. The sample shows about 130,000 clones, around 90% of them seen only once. The specimen sequenced was PBMCs. These receptors were obtained from a young woman in good health and CMV-seronegative.

This clone appeared a single time. This chain links TRBV15 with TRBJ2-7; possible D gene TRBD1, 6 bases. Trimming removed 1 base from V and 0 bases from J, with 16 bases in between. Germline V gene data show CDR1 as LNHNV and CDR2 as YYDKDF (reference sequence). The CDR3 consists of 17 residues. The chain's CDR3 is CATSRVERGWFSYEQYF. Here the CDR3 DNA reads TGTGCCACCAGCAGAGTAGAAAGGGGGTGGTTCTCCTACGAGCAGTACTTC.

The chain employs TRBV13 and TRBJ1-2; a possible D gene is TRBD1 (6 bases). Germline lookup yields CDR1 PRHDT and CDR2 FYEKMQ (reference sequence). This CDR3 spans 14 amino acids. With 5 bases removed from V and 6 bases from J, the gap between germline ends came to 16 bases. The CDR3 DNA sequence: TGTGCCAGCAGCGTCGGACAGTTATTCAATGGCTACACCTTC. It specifies CASSVGQLFNGYTF.

The chain combines TRBV28 with TRBJ1-4, with 7 bases that match TRBD1. CDR1 MDHEN and CDR2 SYDVKM come from the germline V gene. This CDR3 has 15 residues. With V trimmed by 5 bases and J by 3 bases, 6 bases remained unmatched. The CDR3 sequence is CASSLTGAPNEKLFF. The CDR3 DNA follows: TGTGCCAGCAGTCTTACAGGGGCTCCTAATGAAAAACTGTTTTTT.

The chain carries TRBV5-4 and TRBJ2-7; D gene unclear. The CDR3 has 11 amino acids. The ends were cut back, 5 bases at V and 4 bases at J, with 7 bases in the middle. CDR1 SGHNT and CDR2 YYREEE come from the germline V gene (reference sequence). CDR3 in amino acids: CASSAAYEQYF. DNA for the CDR3: TGTGCCAGCAGTGCGGCGTACGAGCAGTACTTC.

This clone appeared a few times. V and J are TRBV6-4 and TRBJ2-2; possible D gene TRBD2, 6 bases. Germline CDR1 MRHNA, CDR2 SNTAGT. V dropped 6 bases and J dropped 4 bases, with 15 bases sitting between them. The CDR3 spans 15 residues. CDR3 DNA sequence: TGTGCCAGCAGCCCAGGCGGGACGGGCACCGGGGAGCTGTTTTTT. It is translated as CASSPGGTGTGELFF.

The chain links TRBV30 to TRBJ2-2; 8 positions agree with TRBD2. The CDR3 length is 14 residues. Germline V gene lookup returns CDR1 GTSNPN and CDR2 SVGIG (reference sequence). V trimming: 3 bases; J trimming: 1 base; junction bases outside the gene matches: 1. The CDR3 sequence: CAWRLAGNTGELFF. CDR3 nucleotides: TGTGCCTGGAGGCTAGCGGGGAACACCGGGGAGCTGTTTTTT.

The rearrangement joins TRBV10-3 to TRBJ1-2, with unresolved D. Germline V lookup: CDR1 ENHRY, CDR2 SYGVKD. V was shortened by 3 bases and J by 5 bases, with 13 bases between the two germline ends. The CDR3 has 14 amino acids. In DNA form, the CDR3 reads TGTGCCATCAGTGACGAGCTCCATGAGTATGGCTACACCTTC. This gives the protein CAISDELHEYGYTF.

The chain is built from TRBV9 and TRBJ2-3, with TRBD2 matching 13 bases. The CDR3 loop spans 16 amino acids. Trimming removed 3 bases from V and 5 bases from J; junction bases left unmatched: 6. The germline CDR1 and CDR2 sequences are SGDLS and YYNGEE. Here the CDR3 reads CASSGRLAGGVDTQYF. CDR3 nucleotide sequence: TGTGCCAGCAGCGGACGACTAGCGGGAGGCGTAGATACGCAGTATTTT.

J is TRBJ2-1 and V is TRBV19; TRBD2 matches at 16 bases. Germline CDR1 and CDR2: LNHDA and SQIVND (reference sequence). The CDR3 sequence is 20 residues long. J gave up 1 base and V 5 bases, and 11 bases lay outside the gene matches. The CDR3 reads CASSLTGTSGRAFSYNEQFF. CDR3 DNA sequence: TGTGCCAGTAGTCTAACCGGGACTAGCGGGAGGGCCTTTTCCTACAATGAGCAGTTCTTC. The full variable domain, in which reference TRBV19 and TRBJ2-1 provide the parts outside the CDR3, is DGGITQSPKYLFRKEGQNVTLSCEQNLNHDAMYWYRQDPGQGLRLIYYSQIVNDFQKGDIAEGYSVSREKKESFPLTVTSAQKNPTAFYLCASSLTGTSGRAFSYNEQFFGPGTRLTVL.

The chain uses TRBV19 and TRBJ2-2, with D unclear. In germline, CDR1 is LNHDA, CDR2 SQIVND (reference sequence). The length of the CDR3 is 12 residues. The V gene lost 6 bases and the J gene lost 6 bases, with 8 bases spanning the gap. The CDR3 sequence is CASRSFAGELFF. As DNA, the CDR3 is TGTGCCAGTAGATCGTTTGCCGGGGAGCTGTTTTTT.

The V and J genes are TRBV18 and TRBJ2-7, with TRBD1 matching over 9 bases. The CDR3 length is 14 residues. Germline lookup yields CDR1 KGHSH and CDR2 LQKENI. The V segment lost 4 bases and the J segment 5 bases; nucleotides outside the gene matches: 6. CDR3 protein: CASSQGTGMDEQYF. CDR3 bases: TGTGCCAGCTCACAAGGGACAGGGATGGACGAGCAGTACTTC.

V gene TRBV5-1 combines with J gene TRBJ2-7; a possible D gene is TRBD1 (6 bases). Germline CDR1 is SGHRS and CDR2 is YFSETQ. The CDR3 has 14 amino acids. V lost 1 base to trimming and J lost 3 bases, with 11 bases between them. CDR3 region: CASSLSGEGYEQYF. Here the CDR3 DNA reads TGCGCCAGCAGCTTGTCAGGGGAAGGCTACGAGCAGTACTTC.

The chain has TRBV28 and TRBJ2-2; maybe TRBD2 (6 bases). There are 15 residues in the CDR3. The V and J ends lost 7 bases and 5 bases respectively, with 17 bases between them. Germline lookup yields CDR1 MDHEN and CDR2 SYDVKM. The CDR3 nucleotides read TGTGCCAGCACACCCGGGGGACGGTGGACCGGGGAGCTGTTTTTT. It is translated as CASTPGGRWTGELFF.

This rearrangement joins TRBV4-2 to TRBJ2-1, with 13 bases lining up with TRBD2. CDR1 is LGHNA and CDR2 is YNFKEQ in the germline V gene. Trimming took 1 base from V and 8 from J; bases not matched to a gene: 5. This CDR3 comprises 16 residues. The CDR3 loop is CASSQGWTSGSDEQFF. CDR3 DNA: TGTGCCAGCAGCCAAGGGTGGACTAGCGGGAGCGATGAGCAGTTCTTC.

This clone was detected a few times. The rearrangement uses TRBV6-7 and TRBJ2-5, with unresolved D. TRBV6-7 is recorded as an ORF, its role being uncertain. V lost 2 bases, J lost 7 bases, and 11 bases lay in between. This CDR3 has 13 residues. The CDR3 loop is CASSYTTCMTQYF. The CDR3 DNA reads as TGTGCCAGCAGTTACACTACCTGCATGACCCAGTACTTC.

The chain employs TRBV11-3 and TRBJ2-7, with 14 nucleotides matching TRBD2. CDR1 and CDR2 from the germline V gene are SGHNT and YENEEA. With V trimmed by 6 bases and J by 6 bases, 7 bases remained unmatched. CDR3 length: 15 amino acids. This CDR3 reads CASSSGLAGVREQYF. The CDR3 bases are TGTGCCAGCAGTTCGGGACTAGCGGGGGTCCGCGAGCAGTACTTC.

The chain couples TRBV9 to TRBJ2-7; tentatively, D is TRBD1 (8 bases). V was cut by 3 bases and J by 4 bases, with 17 bases left in between. Germline V lookup: CDR1 SGDLS, CDR2 YYNGEE. The CDR3 contains 15 residues. CDR3 bases: TGTGCCAGCAGCGCCTCCGGACAGGGAGGGTACGAGCAGTACTTC. This translates into CASSASGQGGYEQYF.

This rearrangement joins TRBV7-3 to TRBJ2-4, with TRBD2 identical over 10 bases. V trimming: 5 bases; J trimming: 1 base; junction bases outside the gene matches: 14. Germline values: CDR1 SGHTA, CDR2 FQGTGA. The CDR3 has 19 residues. The CDR3 protein is CASSPQRSSGRAAKNIQYF. The CDR3 DNA reads TGTGCCAGCAGCCCGCAACGGTCAAGCGGGAGGGCGGCCAAAAACATTCAGTACTTC.

The V and J genes are TRBV19 and TRBJ1-1; 7 nucleotides line up with TRBD1. The CDR3 has 15 residues. V trimming: 3 bases; J trimming: 2 bases; junction bases outside the gene matches: 6. Germline V gene lookup returns CDR1 LNHDA and CDR2 SQIVND (reference sequence). The CDR3 here is CASSITGALNTEAFF. CDR3 DNA: TGTGCCAGTAGTATTACAGGGGCGCTCAACACTGAAGCTTTCTTT. Full variable domain (missing parts from reference TRBV19 and TRBJ1-1): DGGITQSPKYLFRKEGQNVTLSCEQNLNHDAMYWYRQDPGQGLRLIYYSQIVNDFQKGDIAEGYSVSREKKESFPLTVTSAQKNPTAFYLCASSITGALNTEAFFGQGTRLTVV.

The gene calls are TRBV19 and TRBJ1-4; D remains ambiguous. Trimming stripped 3 bases from V and 8 bases from J, with 22 bases between. The CDR3 has 17 residues. Germline V gene data show CDR1 as LNHDA and CDR2 as SQIVND (reference sequence). The CDR3, as DNA: TGTGCCAGTAGTATTGCCCCCCGGGGAGGGATCAGAGAAAAACTGTTTTTT. It encodes CASSIAPRGGIREKLFF.

J is TRBJ2-5 and V is TRBV2; 9 positions match TRBD1. The germline V gene has CDR1 SNHLY and CDR2 FYNNEI. There are 14 residues in the CDR3. Trimming at V came to 4 bases and at J to 5 bases, leaving 5 bases not matched to a gene. The CDR3 sequence: CASSGGTGLETQYF. The CDR3 DNA sequence: TGTGCCAGCAGTGGGGGGACAGGGCTTGAGACCCAGTACTTC.

The chain joins TRBV25-1 to TRBJ2-5; the D gene is possibly TRBD2 (6 bases). V dropped 5 bases and J dropped 2 bases, with 18 bases sitting between them. The CDR3 spans 16 residues. The germline V gene has CDR1 MGHDK and CDR2 SYGVNS. CDR3 DNA: TGTGCCAGCAGTAGGGGACTGGGCGAGCGGCAAGAGACCCAGTACTTC. This sequence encodes CASSRGLGERQETQYF.

This chain joins TRBV7-2 and TRBJ2-7, with 10 positions matching TRBD2. J gave up 2 bases and V 1 base, and 11 bases lay outside the gene matches. CDR3 length: 18 residues. Germline V gene lookup returns CDR1 SGHTA and CDR2 FQGNSA. CDR3 sequence: CASSLVPGLAYITYEQYF. The CDR3 bases are TGTGCCAGCAGCTTAGTTCCGGGACTAGCGTATATAACCTACGAGCAGTACTTC. Full variable domain (rest looked up from reference TRBV7-2 and TRBJ2-7): GAGVSQSPSNKVTEKGKDVELRCDPISGHTALYWYRQSLGQGLEFLIYFQGNSAPDKSGLPSDRFSAERTGGSVSTLTIQRTQQEDSAVYLCASSLVPGLAYITYEQYFGPGTRLTVT.

This clone was counted a single time. This chain joins TRBV6-6 and TRBJ2-7, with a tentative D call TRBD1 (6 bases). V was clipped by 4 bases and J by 7 bases, with 20 bases between them. This CDR3 contains 15 residues. CDR1 and CDR2 from the germline V gene are MNHNY and SVGAGI (reference sequence). CDR3 coding DNA: TGTGCCAGCAGTTTCTTCCAGACAGGCCCCTCGGAGCAGTACTTC. Its protein product is CASSFFQTGPSEQYF.

The chain employs TRBV9 and TRBJ1-1, with no clear D. The CDR3 is made up of 15 amino acids. Trimming removed 3 bases at V and 3 bases at J, with 15 bases between. Germline assignment: CDR1 SGDLS and CDR2 YYNGEE. CDR3 DNA: TGTGCCAGCAGCGGGGAGTGGGGAAGTCACACTGAAGCTTTCTTT. Amino acid sequence: CASSGEWGSHTEAFF.

The chain uses TRBV6-6 and TRBJ1-2, with D tentatively TRBD1 (5 bases). The CDR3 spans 12 residues. Trimming removed 7 bases at V and 6 bases at J, with 12 bases between. The germline CDR1 and CDR2 sequences are MNHNY and SVGAGI (reference sequence). CDR3 sequence (DNA): TGTGCCAGCACCCCCGTAGGGGATGGCTACACCTTC. This encodes CASTPVGDGYTF.

The chain has TRBV11-2 and TRBJ2-7; D not certain. V was clipped by 3 bases and J by 3 bases, with 15 bases between them. The CDR3 runs to 15 residues. Germline CDR1 reads SGHAT; CDR2 reads FQNNGV. CDR3 DNA: TGTGCCAGCAGCTTGGTTACAGCCTCAGGCTACGAGCAGTACTTC. Protein: CASSLVTASGYEQYF.

The chain recombines TRBV13 with TRBJ1-1; no definite D call. Germline CDR1 and CDR2: PRHDT and FYEKMQ (reference sequence). Trimming took 3 bases from V and 10 from J, leaving 12 bases between them. This CDR3 contains 12 residues. The CDR3 is CASSFEGGGAFF. The CDR3 DNA sequence: TGTGCCAGCAGCTTCGAGGGAGGAGGAGCTTTCTTT.

CDR3: CASSWTGGESYEQYF. The CDR3 DNA follows: TGCGCCAGCAGCTGGACAGGGGGGGAATCCTACGAGCAGTACTTC. V gene TRBV5-1 combines with J gene TRBJ2-7; 10 bases agree with TRBD1. This CDR3 comprises 15 residues. V was clipped by 3 bases and J by 1 base; unmatched bases: 4. The germline CDR1 and CDR2 sequences are SGHRS and YFSETQ.